The entry below describes one T cell receptor beta chain. CDR3 length: 15 amino acids. The V gene's germline CDR1 is SGHAT and CDR2 FQNNGV. The TRB cDNA libraries were prepared by 5' RACE with UMI labels. From the 5' RACE reads, TCRdb lists one entry per CDR3 protein and no DNA. The repertoire table contains 150,000 or so distinct CDR3 sequences. These data originate in a study of CXCR3-negative and CXCR3-positive naive CD8 T cells. Sequenced input: naive CXCR3- CD8+ T cells from blood. The sample's subset: CD45RO-CCR7+CD27+CD95- naive CD8+ T cells lacking CXCR3 (TNR3-). This TCR came from a human donor in good health. Some clones in this sample may be carry-over from other donors' samples. The rearrangement uses TRBV11-2 and TRBJ2-4; TCRdb calls TRBD1, which cannot be checked without DNA. The chain's CDR3 is CASSLVDDHRDIQYF.